These T cell receptor beta chains were read from a single sample in a study of technical replicates of blood from several donors. Clones were read by immunoSEQ multiplex PCR, and TCRdb kept only the in-frame ones, dropping some. The profile covers approximately 76,000 clones, with around 86% appearing a single time and under 5.5% taken by the ten largest. The sample taken for sequencing was PBMCs. Source of these receptors: a human donor in good health. Some clones in this sample may be carry-over from other donors' samples. Both conserved end residues are part of each CDR3. Each record gives: V gene, D gene, J gene, CDR3 protein, CDR3 DNA. D genes are given only for firm matches.

V gene: TRBV7-2; D gene: TRBD2; J gene: TRBJ2-5; CDR3 protein: CASSVAGGETQYF; CDR3 DNA: TGTGCCAGCAGTGTAGCGGGGGGAGAGACCCAGTACTTC
V gene: TRBV7-9; D gene: NA; J gene: TRBJ1-5; CDR3 protein: CASSFQGGQPQHF; CDR3 DNA: TGTGCCAGCAGCTTCCAGGGAGGTCAGCCCCAGCATTTT
V gene: TRBV27; D gene: TRBD1; J gene: TRBJ2-1; CDR3 protein: CASSFRQGVRSSSYNEQFF; CDR3 DNA: TGTGCCAGCAGTTTCCGACAGGGGGTAAGGAGTAGCTCCTACAATGAGCAGTTCTTC
V gene: TRBV10-3; D gene: TRBD2; J gene: TRBJ2-1; CDR3 protein: CAIRSGGGSYNEQFF; CDR3 DNA: TGTGCCATCAGGAGCGGGGGTGGTTCCTACAATGAGCAGTTCTTC
V gene: TRBV30; D gene: NA; J gene: TRBJ2-3; CDR3 protein: CAWSVGGVADTQYF; CDR3 DNA: TGTGCCTGGAGTGTAGGAGGGGTGGCAGATACGCAGTATTTT
V gene: TRBV6-5; D gene: TRBD1; J gene: TRBJ1-1; CDR3 protein: CASTQTGLNTEAFF; CDR3 DNA: TGTGCCAGCACCCAGACAGGGCTGAACACTGAAGCTTTCTTT
V gene: TRBV9; D gene: NA; J gene: TRBJ1-1; CDR3 protein: CASSVEQGTEAFF; CDR3 DNA: TGTGCCAGCAGCGTAGAACAGGGAACTGAAGCTTTCTTT
V gene: TRBV30; D gene: NA; J gene: TRBJ2-4; CDR3 protein: CAWSIGQLAKNIQYF; CDR3 DNA: TGTGCCTGGAGTATCGGACAGCTAGCCAAAAACATTCAGTACTTC
V gene: TRBV7-3; D gene: TRBD2; J gene: TRBJ2-1; CDR3 protein: CASTNGLAGDEQFF; CDR3 DNA: TGTGCCAGCACGAACGGACTAGCGGGAGATGAGCAGTTCTTC
V gene: TRBV7-8; D gene: NA; J gene: TRBJ2-7; CDR3 protein: CASSFTGGGIREQYF; CDR3 DNA: TGTGCCAGCAGCTTTACAGGTGGCGGTATCCGCGAGCAGTACTTC